This TCR beta chain came from a study of cytomegalovirus exposure and HLA in healthy donors. Study-wide results and caveats: The study put under 200 TCR beta chains on its list as cytomegalovirus-associated.

Libraries were prepared by immunoSEQ multiplex PCR; TCRdb keeps only in-frame clonotypes and omits some of them. The table includes 150,000 or so clones, roughly 89% detected once. Remarks on this clone: Its antigen remains unidentified.

The CDR3 consists of 15 residues. The V end was cut by 2 bases, the J end by 4 bases, with 12 bases between. Germline assignment: CDR1 MRHNA and CDR2 SNTAGT. The chain joins TRBV6-4 to TRBJ1-5; D is unresolved. Sequences were obtained from PBMCs. This clonotype was sampled from a woman aged 18-29 years in good health and CMV-seropositive. The CDR3 region is CASSDVSCPNQPQHF. The CDR3 bases are TGTGCCAGCAGTGACGTCAGTTGTCCGAATCAGCCCCAGCATTTT.